These 7 T cell receptor beta chains came from one sample sequenced in a study of shared clonotypes between healthy human individuals. TCRdb's table, derived via immunoSEQ multiplex PCR, lists solely in-frame clones and lacks some. Among some 2.1 million clones listed, roughly 95% were seen once. The sequenced sample was naive CD4+ T cells sorted from blood. The subset denotes: CD45RA+ positively selected. The receptors here all came from a man aged 18-30 years in good health.

This clone was seen just once. CDR3 in amino acids: CASSLGASNGETQYF. The CDR3 DNA is TGCGCCAGCAGCTTGGGAGCATCCAACGGGGAGACCCAGTACTTC. The rearrangement joins TRBV5-1 to TRBJ2-5; D gene ambiguous. CDR3 length: 15 amino acids. The germline V gene encodes CDR1 SGHRS and CDR2 YFSETQ. Trimming removed 0 bases from V and 5 bases from J, with 14 bases in between.

This clone came up once. The chain combines TRBV6-5 with TRBJ2-7, with 7 bases that match TRBD2. The ends lost 6 bases at V and 7 bases at J; junction bases unmatched: 6. The CDR3 runs 12 residues. Germline V lookup: CDR1 MNHEY, CDR2 SVGAGI. The CDR3: CASSRGDSEQYF. CDR3 nucleotides: TGTGCCAGCAGCCGGGGGGATTCGGAGCAGTACTTC.

The V gene is TRBV11-2, the J gene TRBJ2-7; 7 positions agree with TRBD1. The ends lost 5 bases at V and 2 bases at J; junction bases unmatched: 12. This CDR3 contains 16 residues. Germline V gene lookup returns CDR1 SGHAT and CDR2 FQNNGV. The chain's CDR3 is CASSPTTGAGTYEQYF. The CDR3, as DNA: TGTGCCAGCAGCCCAACAACAGGGGCCGGAACCTACGAGCAGTACTTC. Drawing the rest from reference TRBV11-2 and TRBJ2-7, the complete variable domain is EAGVAQSPRYKIIEKRQSVAFWCNPISGHATLYWYQQILGQGPKLLIQFQNNGVVDDSQLPKDRFSAERLKGVDSTLKIQPAKLEDSAVYLCASSPTTGAGTYEQYFGPGTRLTVT.

Points on this clone: Other DNA sequences of this sample code for an identical CDR3. This rearrangement joins TRBV18 to TRBJ1-1; 7 nucleotides align to TRBD1. Trimming removed 2 bases from V and 1 base from J; junction bases left unmatched: 7. The CDR3 is 16 residues long. Per the germline V gene, CDR1 is KGHSH and CDR2 is LQKENI. The CDR3 sequence is CASSPVTGTANTEAFF. CDR3 in DNA: TGTGCCAGCTCACCAGTGACAGGGACTGCGAACACTGAAGCTTTCTTT.

V gene TRBV30 combines with J gene TRBJ2-5, with D possibly being TRBD2 (5 bases). The CDR3 covers 13 residues. Germline V gene lookup returns CDR1 GTSNPN and CDR2 SVGIG (reference sequence). The ends were cut back, 5 bases at V and 0 bases at J, with 10 bases in the middle. CDR3: CAWDYANQETQYF. In nucleotides, the CDR3 is TGTGCCTGGGACTACGCGAACCAAGAGACCCAGTACTTC. The full variable domain, with the rest looked up from reference TRBV30 and TRBJ2-5, is SQTIHQWPATLVQPVGSPLSLECTVEGTSNPNLYWYRQAAGRGLQLLFYSVGIGQISSEVPQNLSASRPQDRQFILSSKKLLLSDSGFYLCAWDYANQETQYFGPGTRLLVL.

The chain combines TRBV4-2 with TRBJ2-5, with TRBD1 matching 8 bases. This CDR3 spans 15 amino acids. Per the germline V gene, CDR1 is LGHNA and CDR2 is YNFKEQ. V shed 3 bases and J 5 bases; nucleotides not matched to a gene: 8. The CDR3 sequence is CASSQEYRGVETQYF. The CDR3 coding sequence is TGTGCCAGCAGCCAGGAGTACAGGGGGGTTGAGACCCAGTACTTC.

This clone was detected once. The sample carries other DNA sequences with the same CDR3. The J gene is TRBJ2-1, the V gene TRBV4-1; TRBD1 might be the D (6 bases). Trimming removed 1 base at V and 4 bases at J, with 8 bases between. This CDR3 has 14 residues. Germline V lookup: CDR1 MGHRA, CDR2 YSYEKL. The CDR3 loop reads CASSQGDIYNEQFF. CDR3 coding DNA: TGCGCCAGCAGCCAAGGGGACATATACAATGAGCAGTTCTTC.